Presented here are 22 T cell receptor beta chains from one specimen sequenced in a study of spatial heterogeneity in lung cancer. TCRdb reprocessed the 5' RACE reads via MiXCR and lists one record per CDR3 protein. The table includes approximately 40,000 distinct CDR3 sequences, roughly 5.6% detected once. Time point reported: sample taken at primary tumor resection. Whole RNA, isolated from tumor, nontumor lung or frozen PBMC, was sequenced without prior sorting. This material consisted of PBMCs, taken at surgery. The receptor source for this set is a female donor with early-stage non-small cell lung cancer.

This clonotype was counted many times. The V gene is TRBV4-3, the J gene TRBJ1-1, with no clear D. The V and J ends lost 6 bases and 3 bases respectively, with 17 bases between them. The CDR3 is 15 amino acids. Germline CDR1 is LGHNA and CDR2 is YSLEER. Written as DNA, the CDR3 is TGCGCCAGCAGGGATGGGCCGGATCGGGACACTGAAGCTTTCTTT. This sequence encodes CASRDGPDRDTEAFF.

In this sample, this clonotype turned up many times. The chain has TRBV20-1 and TRBJ1-1; tentative D call: TRBD1 (5 bases). The CDR3 spans 12 residues. V gave up 2 bases and J gave up 7 bases, with 11 bases separating them. Germline lookup yields CDR1 DFQATT and CDR2 SNEGSKA (reference sequence). The CDR3 reads CSARIPGLEAFF. The CDR3 nucleotides read TGCAGTGCTAGAATACCGGGACTTGAAGCTTTCTTT.

This chain joins TRBV4-1 and TRBJ2-1, with TRBD2 as a possible D gene (5 bases). The CDR3 sequence is 16 residues long. The germline gives CDR1 MGHRA, CDR2 YSYEKL. The germline V and J ends were trimmed by 1 base and 9 bases, with 19 bases remaining between them. The CDR3 is CASSQVRIRGKGEQFF. CDR3 bases: TGCGCCAGCAGCCAAGTACGCATTCGGGGTAAAGGTGAGCAGTTCTTC.

This clonotype occurred many times. The chain joins TRBV5-4 to TRBJ2-3; tentatively, D is TRBD1 (6 bases). Germline V CDR1 and CDR2: SGHNT, YYREEE (reference sequence). This CDR3 comprises 18 residues. V was clipped by 3 bases and J by 2 bases, with 22 bases between them. CDR3 region: CASSSQINRVRDTDTQYF. CDR3 coding DNA: TGTGCCAGCAGCTCCCAGATAAACAGGGTCCGCGACACAGATACGCAGTATTTT.

In its sample, this clonotype was seen many times. V is TRBV24-1 and J is TRBJ2-1, with TRBD1 matching over 10 bases. The CDR3 is 15 amino acids. The V gene end was trimmed by 6 bases and the J gene end by 8 bases; junction bases not matched to a gene: 9. Per the germline V gene, CDR1 is KGHDR and CDR2 is SFDVKD. This CDR3 is CATSMTGGRTHEQFF. The DNA for the CDR3 is TGTGCCACCAGTATGACAGGGGGCCGTACGCATGAGCAGTTCTTC.

In its sample, this clonotype was seen many times. The V and J genes are TRBV5-1 and TRBJ2-1; D call uncertain. This CDR3 spans 15 amino acids. Trimming left V 0 bases short and J 0 bases short, with 7 bases between. Looked up from germline, CDR1 is SGHRS and CDR2 is YFSETQ. The CDR3 nucleotides are TGCGCCAGCAGCTTGGCGGGCACCTCCTACAATGAGCAGTTCTTC. Translating gives CASSLAGTSYNEQFF. The whole variable domain, remainder taken from reference TRBV5-1 and TRBJ2-1, is KAGVTQTPRYLIKTRGQQVTLSCSPISGHRSVSWYQQTPGQGLQFLFEYFSETQRNKGNFPGRFSGRQFSNSRSEMNVSTLELGDSALYLCASSLAGTSYNEQFFGPGTRLTVL.

This clonotype was counted ten times or more. The V and J genes are TRBV10-3 and TRBJ2-3, with 11 bases that match TRBD2. The V gene end was trimmed by 6 bases and the J gene end by 1 base; junction bases not matched to a gene: 3. The CDR3 runs to 15 residues. From germline, CDR1 is ENHRY and CDR2 SYGVKD. The chain's CDR3 is CAIRPGLAGTDTQYF. The DNA of the CDR3 is TGTGCCATCAGACCGGGACTAGCGGGCACAGATACGCAGTATTTT.

This clonotype was detected ten times or more. V and J are TRBV7-2 and TRBJ1-2; D not resolved. The CDR3 is 12 amino acids. The germline V gene has CDR1 SGHTA and CDR2 FQGNSA. V lost 1 base and J lost 5, with 5 bases in between. As DNA, the CDR3 is TGTGCCAGCAGCTTAGGGGGTTATGGCTACACCTTC. Protein: CASSLGGYGYTF.

This clonotype was seen ten or more times. The rearrangement uses TRBV20-1 and TRBJ2-7, with D uncertain. V gave up 6 bases and J gave up 2 bases, with 17 bases separating them. This CDR3 has 14 amino acids. Germline V gives CDR1 DFQATT, CDR2 SNEGSKA (reference sequence). CDR3 DNA: TGCAGTGCCCTAGGCACTACACAGACCTACGAGCAGTACTTC. It translates to CSALGTTQTYEQYF.

In its sample, this clonotype was seen many times. This sequence joins TRBV29-1 and TRBJ2-5, with 7 bases identical to TRBD1. Looked up from germline, CDR1 is SQVTM and CDR2 is ANQGSEA. This CDR3 has 12 amino acids. The J segment lost 1 base and the V segment lost 7 bases, leaving 3 bases of the junction unmatched. Here the CDR3 DNA reads TGCAGCGCTTCAGGGGGCCAAGAGACCCAGTACTTC. It is translated as CSASGGQETQYF. Together with reference TRBV29-1 and TRBJ2-5, the CDR3 gives the full variable domain: SAVISQKPSRDICQRGTSLTIQCQVDSQVTMMFWYRQQPGQSLTLIATANQGSEATYESGFVIDKFPISRPNLTFSTLTVSNMSPEDSSIYLCSASGGQETQYFGPGTRLLVL.

The V and J genes are TRBV25-1 and TRBJ1-2; perhaps TRBD1 as D (5 bases). This CDR3 is 16 amino acids long. V lost 5 bases and J lost 3, with 19 bases in between. CDR1 and CDR2 from the germline V gene are MGHDK and SYGVNS. The chain's CDR3 is CASSSRYSDRDYGYTF. The DNA for the CDR3 is TGTGCCAGCAGTTCACGGTACTCCGACAGAGACTATGGCTACACCTTC.

This clonotype was observed many times. CDR3 sequence (DNA): TGCGCCAGCTTCCGCTACGGTTCCCCTGAAGCTTTCTTT. Encoded protein: CASFRYGSPEAFF. This chain connects TRBV5-1 to TRBJ1-1; D is ambiguous. The CDR3 spans 13 residues. From germline, CDR1 is SGHRS and CDR2 YFSETQ. The V gene lost 7 bases and the J gene lost 6 bases, with 16 bases spanning the gap.

Ten or more counts support this clonotype. The chain links TRBV7-2 to TRBJ2-7; D may be TRBD2 (5 bases). The CDR3 is 16 residues long. The germline V and J ends were trimmed by 3 bases and 1 base, with 16 bases remaining between them. Germline V gene lookup returns CDR1 SGHTA and CDR2 FQGNSA. The CDR3 DNA is TGTGCCAGCAGCTTCGGTACGGGAAAGGGTTCCTACGAGCAGTACTTC. As protein: CASSFGTGKGSYEQYF.

This clonotype was observed a handful of times. The V and J genes are TRBV12-3 or TRBV12-4 and TRBJ2-7; D is uncertain. V was cut by 5 bases and J by 3 bases, with 11 bases left in between. The CDR3 has 13 residues. The CDR3 loop is CASSRSVSYEQYF. CDR3 sequence (DNA): TGTGCCAGCAGTCGGTCCGTCAGCTACGAGCAGTACTTC.

This clonotype was found many times. The chain is built from TRBV20-1 and TRBJ2-7; D is uncertain. V was shortened by 6 bases and J by 3 bases, with 18 bases between the two germline ends. This CDR3 contains 14 residues. Germline V gene data show CDR1 as DFQATT and CDR2 as SNEGSKA (reference sequence). CDR3 sequence reads: CSAPRRDGYYEQYF. The CDR3 nucleotides are TGCAGTGCGCCCCGCCGAGACGGATACTACGAGCAGTACTTC.

This clonotype was recorded many times. The genes are TRBV6-1 and TRBJ1-1; D may be TRBD1 (5 bases). Looked up from germline, CDR1 is MNHNS and CDR2 is SASEGT. The CDR3 runs 17 residues. V was trimmed by 1 base and J by 1 base, leaving 16 bases between them. This CDR3 is CASSEGAWGRENTEAFF. CDR3 nucleotide sequence: TGTGCCAGCAGTGAAGGGGCGTGGGGACGAGAGAACACTGAAGCTTTCTTT.

The sample holds many counts of this clonotype. The chain uses TRBV20-1 and TRBJ1-6; TRBD1 aligns across 8 bases. J gave up 7 bases and V 2 bases, and 7 bases lay outside the gene matches. CDR1 and CDR2 from the germline V gene are DFQATT and SNEGSKA (reference sequence). CDR3 size: 15 residues. The CDR3 is CSARSMTGVNSPLHF. The CDR3 DNA follows: TGCAGTGCTAGATCGATGACAGGGGTAAATTCACCCCTCCACTTT.

This clonotype was detected a few times. CDR3 sequence reads: CASSLLAGADTQYF. The CDR3 region has the DNA TGTGCCAGCAGTTTACTAGCGGGAGCAGATACGCAGTATTTT. V gene TRBV28 combines with J gene TRBJ2-3; 10 bases fit TRBD2. Germline V gene sequence: CDR1 MDHEN, CDR2 SYDVKM. V lost 2 bases to trimming and J lost 4 bases; unmatched junction nucleotides: 0. This CDR3 contains 14 residues.

Points on this clonotype: A much larger clone lies a single base off, so this may be a read error. Given the absence of the conserved phenylalanine or tryptophan at the CDR3 end, a read error is likely. V gene TRBV7-2 combines with J gene TRBJ1-5; 7 positions agree with TRBD1. In germline, CDR1 is SGHTA, CDR2 FQGNSA. CDR3 length: 13 amino acids. The J segment lost 7 bases and the V segment lost 5 bases, leaving 5 bases of the junction unmatched. This CDR3 reads CASSGQALQPQHL. The CDR3 DNA is TGTGCCAGCAGCGGACAGGCCTTACAGCCCCAGCATCTT.

This clonotype was detected ten times or more. The rearrangement uses TRBV12-3 or TRBV12-4 and TRBJ2-1, with D possibly matching TRBD2 (5 bases). Trimming stripped 3 bases from V and 0 bases from J, with 9 bases between. The CDR3 is 15 residues long. CDR3 sequence: CASSFGISSYNEQFF. As DNA, the CDR3 is TGTGCCAGCAGTTTCGGGATTAGCTCCTACAATGAGCAGTTCTTC.

This clonotype was detected only a few times. The J gene is TRBJ2-2, the V gene TRBV5-4; D gene unclear. Germline values: CDR1 SGHNT, CDR2 YYREEE (reference sequence). V was cut by 4 bases and J by 2 bases, with 12 bases left in between. This CDR3 has 15 residues. Here the CDR3 reads CASSPGPRNTGELFF. Here the CDR3 DNA reads TGTGCCAGCAGCCCGGGCCCCAGAAACACCGGGGAGCTGTTTTTT.

This clonotype appeared many times. CDR3 sequence (DNA): TGCAGTGCCTGGACTAGCGGGAGTGGTAATGAGCAGTTCTTC. Translation: CSAWTSGSGNEQFF. The V and J genes are TRBV20-1 and TRBJ2-1, with TRBD2 identical over 13 bases. This CDR3 comprises 14 residues. CDR1 is DFQATT, CDR2 SNEGSKA, per germline (reference sequence). J gave up 7 bases and V 6 bases, and 6 bases lay outside the gene matches.